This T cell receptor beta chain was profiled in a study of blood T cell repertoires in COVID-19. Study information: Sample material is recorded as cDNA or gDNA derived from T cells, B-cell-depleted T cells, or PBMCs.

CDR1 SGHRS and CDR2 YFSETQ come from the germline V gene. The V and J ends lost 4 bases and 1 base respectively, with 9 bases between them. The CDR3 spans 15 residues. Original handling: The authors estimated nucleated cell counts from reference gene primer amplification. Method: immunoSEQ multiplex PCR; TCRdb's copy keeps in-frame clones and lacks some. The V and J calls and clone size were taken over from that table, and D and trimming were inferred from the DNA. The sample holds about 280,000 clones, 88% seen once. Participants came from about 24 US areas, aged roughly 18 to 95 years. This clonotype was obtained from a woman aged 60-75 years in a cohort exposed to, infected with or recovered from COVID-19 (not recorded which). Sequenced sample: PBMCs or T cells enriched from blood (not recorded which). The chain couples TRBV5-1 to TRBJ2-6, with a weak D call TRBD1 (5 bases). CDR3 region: CASSLQGSGANVLTF. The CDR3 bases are TGCGCCAGCAGCCTCCAGGGTTCTGGGGCCAACGTCCTGACTTTC.